The rows below give T cell receptor beta chains drawn from one sample of a study of blood T cell repertoires in COVID-19. Sequenced by immunoSEQ multiplex PCR; TCRdb stores in-frame clones only, minus some. The data show 320,000 or so clones, roughly 85% seen once. The sequenced sample consisted of PBMCs or T cells enriched from blood (not recorded which). These receptors originate from a woman in her twenties or thirties who had been exposed to COVID-19. Both conserved end residues are part of each CDR3. Fields, in order: CDR3 DNA, CDR3 protein, D gene, clone size, J gene, V gene. D genes are given only for firm matches. Size values are once, few and many counts, or a class for expanded clones, and some rows have none.

cdr3_nt: TGCGCCAGCAGCTTGGCCGGGACAAGCGGGAGAGGGGAGACCCAGTACTTC; cdr3_aa: CASSLAGTSGRGETQYF; d_call: TRBD2; clone_size: once; j_call: TRBJ2-5; v_call: TRBV5-1
cdr3_nt: TGTGCCAGCAGCCCCCGGGTTTCAGAGACCCAGTACTTC; cdr3_aa: CASSPRVSETQYF; d_call: NA; clone_size: NA; j_call: TRBJ2-5; v_call: TRBV11-2
cdr3_nt: TGCGCCAGCAGCTTGGGGGACAGGGGTCAAGAGACCCAGTACTTC; cdr3_aa: CASSLGDRGQETQYF; d_call: TRBD1; clone_size: NA; j_call: TRBJ2-5; v_call: TRBV5-1
cdr3_nt: TGCAGTGCTAGTGTAGGATCGACTACAAGCTATGGCTACACCTTC; cdr3_aa: CSASVGSTTSYGYTF; d_call: NA; clone_size: few; j_call: TRBJ1-2; v_call: TRBV20-1
cdr3_nt: TGTGCCAGCAGCTTGGGACAGTATTACAATGAGCAGTTCTTC; cdr3_aa: CASSLGQYYNEQFF; d_call: NA; clone_size: NA; j_call: TRBJ2-1; v_call: TRBV5-6
cdr3_nt: TGTGCCAGCAGCGGACTAGCGGGAGAGATTCACAATGAGCAGTTCTTC; cdr3_aa: CASSGLAGEIHNEQFF; d_call: TRBD2; clone_size: NA; j_call: TRBJ2-1; v_call: TRBV28
cdr3_nt: TGTGCCAGCAGCCAAGATACCCGAGGCCGGGAGTACTTC; cdr3_aa: CASSQDTRGREYF; d_call: NA; clone_size: NA; j_call: TRBJ2-5; v_call: TRBV3-1/TRBV3-2
cdr3_nt: TGTGCCACCGTATCGGAGAGTACAAGAGGACCTCAAGGGGCCCAGTACTTC; cdr3_aa: CATVSESTRGPQGAQYF; d_call: NA; clone_size: NA; j_call: TRBJ2-5; v_call: TRBV19
cdr3_nt: TGCGCCAGCAGCCATATCAGACAGGGCTCTGGAAACACCATATATTTT; cdr3_aa: CASSHIRQGSGNTIYF; d_call: TRBD1; clone_size: once; j_call: TRBJ1-3; v_call: TRBV4-1
cdr3_nt: TGTGCCAGCAGTTCGACAGGGTTTCCTTTATCCGATGAGCAGTTCTTC; cdr3_aa: CASSSTGFPLSDEQFF; d_call: TRBD1; clone_size: NA; j_call: TRBJ2-1; v_call: TRBV27
cdr3_nt: TGCGCCAGCAGCCAAATGGTAGCGGGGGGGAGCTCCTACGAGCAGTACTTC; cdr3_aa: CASSQMVAGGSSYEQYF; d_call: TRBD2; clone_size: NA; j_call: TRBJ2-7; v_call: TRBV4-1
cdr3_nt: TGTGCCAGCAGTGAATCGGTGACAGGGACGGTTATTTTC; cdr3_aa: CASSESVTGTVIF; d_call: TRBD1; clone_size: NA; j_call: TRBJ1-2; v_call: TRBV6-1